Shown below are 30 T cell receptor beta chains from a single sample sequenced in a study of shared clonotypes between healthy human individuals. TCRdb's table, derived via immunoSEQ multiplex PCR, lists solely in-frame clones and lacks some. Among about 530,000 clones listed, less than 96% were seen once. Sequenced material: naive CD4+ T cells sorted from blood. The subset denotes: CD45RA+ positively selected. These receptors all stem from a woman aged 30 to 39 in good health.

The rearrangement joins TRBV11-2 to TRBJ2-5; D is ambiguous. Germline values: CDR1 SGHAT, CDR2 FQNNGV. V was pared by 3 bases and J by 5 bases, with 7 bases between. This CDR3 spans 12 amino acids. The CDR3 loop reads CASSFAAETQYF. In nucleotides, the CDR3 is TGTGCCAGCAGCTTTGCAGCGGAGACCCAGTACTTC.

V is TRBV21-1 and J is TRBJ2-2; the table's D call, TRBD2, was not checked against the DNA. TRBV21-1 is shown as a pseudogene. This CDR3 has 16 residues. The chain's CDR3 is CASSFLGGSSSGELFF. In DNA form, the CDR3 reads TGTGCCAGCAGCTTTCTGGGCGGGAGTTCCTCCGGGGAGCTGTTTTTT.

This clone was observed once. J is TRBJ2-6 and V is TRBV6-1; D is uncertain. Germline V gene sequence: CDR1 MNHNS, CDR2 SASEGT. The CDR3 length is 16 residues. V dropped 4 bases and J dropped 0 bases, with 10 bases sitting between them. The CDR3 here is CASSAPAASGANVLTF. In nucleotides, the CDR3 is TGTGCCAGCAGTGCCCCGGCGGCCTCTGGGGCCAACGTCCTGACTTTC.

The chain links TRBV5-1 to TRBJ2-2, with unresolved D. The CDR3 has 15 amino acids. Trimming took off 4 bases at V and 2 bases at J, with 12 bases between the two ends. Germline loops: CDR1 SGHRS, CDR2 YFSETQ. CDR3 in DNA: TGCGCCAGCAGCCTCGGTTGGGAAAACACCGGGGAGCTGTTTTTT. Translation gives CASSLGWENTGELFF.

The V gene is TRBV28, the J gene TRBJ2-7; 7 bases are a match to TRBD1. The CDR3 has 14 residues. Losses at the gene ends were 2 bases for V and 3 bases for J; bases not matched to a gene: 4. Germline-derived CDR1 and CDR2 are MDHEN and SYDVKM. In DNA, the CDR3 is TGTGCCAGCAGTTTAAGGACAGGCTACTACGAGCAGTACTTC. Encoded protein: CASSLRTGYYEQYF.

This chain uses TRBV13 with TRBJ2-7; 7 nucleotides agree with TRBD2. The germline V gene has CDR1 PRHDT and CDR2 FYEKMQ (reference sequence). The CDR3 has 13 residues. The junction had 5 bases not matched to a gene; V was cut back by 2 bases and J by 7 bases. The CDR3 DNA sequence: TGTGCCAGCAGCTTACCGGCGGGAGATGAGCAGTACTTC. Amino acid sequence: CASSLPAGDEQYF. Supplemented by reference TRBV13 and TRBJ2-7, the full variable domain reads AAGVIQSPRHLIKEKRETATLKCYPIPRHDTVYWYQQGPGQDPQFLISFYEKMQSDKGSIPDRFSAQQFSDYHSELNMSSLELGDSALYFCASSLPAGDEQYFGPGTRLTVT.

The V call is TRBV5-1, the J call TRBJ2-3; 8 nucleotides agree with TRBD2. Germline loops: CDR1 SGHRS, CDR2 YFSETQ. After removal of 2 bases from V and 0 bases from J, the junction contained 2 bases not matched to a gene. CDR3 length: 15 residues. CDR3: CASSFSGKSTDTQYF. The CDR3 DNA follows: TGCGCCAGCAGCTTTAGCGGGAAGAGCACAGATACGCAGTATTTT.

The genes are TRBV5-8 and TRBJ2-2, with 9 bases identical to TRBD2. Germline-derived CDR1 and CDR2 are SGHTS and YDEGEE. Losses at the gene ends were 7 bases for V and 6 bases for J; bases not matched to a gene: 10. This CDR3 region has 15 residues. The CDR3 protein is CASVWWLAGPGELFF. CDR3 bases: TGTGCCAGCGTCTGGTGGCTAGCGGGACCCGGGGAGCTGTTTTTT. Using reference TRBV5-8 and TRBJ2-2 for the parts outside the CDR3, the full variable domain is EAGVTQSPTHLIKTRGQQATLRCSPISGHTSVYWYQQALGLGLQFLLWYDEGEERNRGNFPPRFSGRQFPNYSSELNVNALELEDSALYLCASVWWLAGPGELFFGEGSRLTVL.

This clone was observed once. V usage is TRBV19 and J usage is TRBJ2-5, with TRBD2 as a possible D gene (6 bases). Germline-derived CDR1 and CDR2 are LNHDA and SQIVND (reference sequence). CDR3 length equals 15 residues. The CDR3 region has the DNA TGTGCTTCCCGGGGACGAGAGGGTGCGGGGGAGACCCAGTACTTC. It codes for CASRGREGAGETQYF. Combining the CDR3 with reference TRBV19 and TRBJ2-5 gives the whole variable domain DGGITQSPKYLFRKEGQNVTLSCEQNLNHDAMYWYRQDPGQGLRLIYYSQIVNDFQKGDIAEGYSVSREKKESFPLTVTSAQKNPTAFYLCASRGREGAGETQYFGPGTRLLVL.

The chain links TRBV5-1 to TRBJ2-7; TRBD1 is a possible D gene (5 bases). V lost 0 bases, J lost 5 bases, and 12 bases lay in between. CDR1 and CDR2 (germline): SGHRS, YFSETQ. The CDR3 totals 14 residues. DNA of the CDR3: TGCGCCAGCAGCTTGGGGATAATCAGGGACGAGCAGTACTTC. Translating it yields CASSLGIIRDEQYF.

The V gene is TRBV6-1, the J gene TRBJ1-2, with 8 bases aligning to TRBD1. V gave up 9 bases and J gave up 3 bases; unmatched junction bases: 6. The germline V gene has CDR1 MNHNS and CDR2 SASEGT. This CDR3 is built from 13 residues. CDR3 coding DNA: TGTGCCAGTAGATCAGGGGGCGACTATGGCTACACCTTC. Residues: CASRSGGDYGYTF.

The chain couples TRBV6-5 to TRBJ2-1, with D maybe TRBD1 (5 bases). The germline V gene encodes CDR1 MNHEY and CDR2 SVGAGI. Trimming cost V 3 bases and J 8 bases, with 14 bases left between them. The CDR3 consists of 14 residues. CDR3 sequence reads: CASSYGAAADEQFF. CDR3 coding DNA: TGTGCCAGCAGTTATGGGGCTGCGGCCGATGAGCAGTTCTTC.

CDR3 region: CASTPTSGVTDTQYF. CDR3 DNA sequence: TGTGCCAGCACCCCGACTAGCGGAGTCACAGATACGCAGTATTTT. The chain has TRBV5-4 and TRBJ2-3; TRBD2 aligns across 9 bases. V lost 6 bases to trimming and J lost 2 bases; unmatched junction nucleotides: 7. Germline CDR1 reads SGHNT; CDR2 reads YYREEE (reference sequence). This CDR3 is 15 amino acids long.

V is TRBV6-1 and J is TRBJ1-5; perhaps TRBD1 as D (6 bases). Trimming stripped 3 bases from V and 9 bases from J, with 24 bases between. The germline CDR1 and CDR2 sequences are MNHNS and SASEGT. The CDR3 consists of 17 residues. The CDR3 loop reads CASSETRRGQGQRPQHF. In DNA form, the CDR3 reads TGTGCCAGCAGTGAGACCCGCCGCGGGCAGGGGCAGAGGCCCCAGCATTTT.

The V gene is TRBV7-9, the J gene TRBJ2-7, with 10 bases identical to TRBD1. The CDR3 runs to 15 residues. Losses at the gene ends were 1 base for V and 4 bases for J; bases not matched to a gene: 4. The germline V gene has CDR1 SEHNR and CDR2 FQNEAQ (reference sequence). In DNA, the CDR3 is TGTGCCAGCAGCTTAGTACCGGGACAGGGGTACGAGCAGTACTTC. Protein product: CASSLVPGQGYEQYF.

The chain links TRBV6-6 to TRBJ2-7; weak D call: TRBD2 (5 bases). Germline V CDR1 and CDR2: MNHNY, SVGAGI (reference sequence). The CDR3 has 16 amino acids. Deletions cut 3 bases from V and 1 base from J, with 16 bases between. CDR3 coding DNA: TGTGCCAGCAGTTATCCGTCCTCAACGGGATCCTACGAGCAGTACTTC. Protein product: CASSYPSSTGSYEQYF.

V is TRBV6-5 and J is TRBJ2-2; 10 bases map to TRBD2. Germline V gives CDR1 MNHEY, CDR2 SVGAGI. Unmatched junction bases numbered 4, after V lost 4 bases and J lost 5 bases. The CDR3 has 15 amino acids. Here the CDR3 reads CASSFGTSATGELFF. The CDR3 DNA follows: TGTGCCAGCAGTTTTGGGACTAGCGCTACCGGGGAGCTGTTTTTT.

The rearrangement joins TRBV14 to TRBJ2-5; TRBD2 agrees at 15 bases. The germline V gene encodes CDR1 SGHDN and CDR2 FVKESK. The CDR3 runs to 20 residues. V trimming: 2 bases; J trimming: 1 base; junction bases outside the gene matches: 11. The DNA for the CDR3 is TGTGCCAGCAGCCAACTCCTCGGACTAGCGGGAGGGGGGCCCCAAGAGACCCAGTACTTC. This sequence encodes CASSQLLGLAGGGPQETQYF.

Worth noting for this clone: Other nucleotide sequences from this sample produce the same CDR3. The chain carries TRBV5-1 and TRBJ2-6, with 8 bases fitting TRBD1. Germline-derived CDR1 and CDR2 are SGHRS and YFSETQ. V dropped 0 bases and J dropped 1; count of bases not matched to a gene: 0. The length of the CDR3 is 16 residues. CDR3 loop: CASSLGTGSGANVLTF. DNA of the CDR3: TGCGCCAGCAGCTTGGGGACAGGGTCTGGGGCCAACGTCCTGACTTTC.

V is TRBV11-2 and J is TRBJ1-6; the D is unclear. The V end was cut by 3 bases, the J end by 15 bases, with 15 bases between. This CDR3 region has 13 residues. Germline V gene sequence: CDR1 SGHAT, CDR2 FQNNGV. This chain's CDR3 is CASSFGEPAGLHF. The CDR3 bases are TGTGCCAGCAGCTTTGGGGAGCCCGCGGGCCTCCACTTT.

This clone was found a few times. The chain has TRBV29-1 and TRBJ1-1; weak D call: TRBD1 (6 bases). Trimming took 4 bases from V and 1 from J, leaving 10 bases between them. Germline-derived CDR1 and CDR2 are SQVTM and ANQGSEA. This CDR3 spans 13 amino acids. The CDR3 DNA sequence: TGCAGCGTTGTTTGGACAGAGAACACTGAAGCTTTCTTT. Amino acids: CSVVWTENTEAFF.

This chain connects TRBV18 to TRBJ2-7, with 8 bases matching TRBD1. The CDR3 is made up of 16 amino acids. After removal of 2 bases from V and 2 bases from J, the junction contained 8 bases not matched to a gene. CDR1 is KGHSH and CDR2 is LQKENI in the germline V gene. Written as DNA, the CDR3 is TGTGCCAGCTCACCATACGGACAGGGTACTACCTACGAGCAGTACTTC. Translation gives CASSPYGQGTTYEQYF.

The rearrangement links TRBV19 to TRBJ2-5, with 9 positions matching TRBD1. V lost 5 bases, J lost 4 bases, and 5 bases stayed unmatched. The CDR3 covers 14 residues. The germline CDR1 and CDR2 sequences are LNHDA and SQIVND (reference sequence). The CDR3 reads CASSATGGTETQYF. DNA for the CDR3: TGTGCCAGTAGTGCTACAGGGGGCACAGAGACCCAGTACTTC.

The chain carries TRBV5-5 and TRBJ1-5, with D possibly TRBD1 on 6 matching bases. This CDR3 is built from 16 residues. The V end lost 4 bases, the J end lost 0 bases, and 14 bases lay between the germline ends. In germline, CDR1 is SGHKS, CDR2 YYEKEE (reference sequence). CDR3 coding DNA: TGTGCCAGCAGCCTCGAGACAGGATATAGCAATCAGCCCCAGCATTTT. Translating it yields CASSLETGYSNQPQHF. Full variable domain (rest looked up from reference TRBV5-5 and TRBJ1-5): DAGVTQSPTHLIKTRGQQVTLRCSPISGHKSVSWYQQVLGQGPQFIFQYYEKEERGRGNFPDRFSARQFPNYSSELNVNALLLGDSALYLCASSLETGYSNQPQHFGDGTRLSIL.

The rearrangement links TRBV28 to TRBJ2-3; TRBD2 aligns across 12 bases. With V trimmed by 7 bases and J by 0 bases, 11 bases remained unmatched. CDR3 length: 18 amino acids. Germline CDR1 reads MDHEN; CDR2 reads SYDVKM. The CDR3 protein is CASTEGLAGYSSTDTQYF. Written as DNA, the CDR3 is TGTGCCAGCACCGAGGGACTAGCGGGCTATTCTAGCACAGATACGCAGTATTTT.

CDR3 DNA: TGCGCCAGCACCTCCCCAAGGGACAATGAGCAGTTCTTC. Translating it yields CASTSPRDNEQFF. The V and J genes are TRBV5-1 and TRBJ2-1; D is ambiguous. The germline V and J ends were trimmed by 6 bases and 5 bases, with 12 bases remaining between them. Germline values: CDR1 SGHRS, CDR2 YFSETQ. This CDR3 has 13 amino acids.

The chain has TRBV10-3 and TRBJ2-6, with 9 bases matching TRBD1. Germline lookup yields CDR1 ENHRY and CDR2 SYGVKD. Trimming cost V 9 bases and J 2 bases; bases outside gene matches: 8. This CDR3 spans 16 amino acids. The CDR3 DNA sequence: TGTGCCATTTCGGACAGGGGAGGAACTGGGGCCAACGTCCTGACTTTC. Encoded protein: CAISDRGGTGANVLTF.

Here the CDR3 DNA reads TGCGCCAGCAGCCGAGAGGCACTAGCGAACCATCAAGTGGGCAATGAGCAGTTCTTC. Its protein is CASSREALANHQVGNEQFF. The V and J genes are TRBV4-1 and TRBJ2-1, with TRBD2 identical over 7 bases. Germline CDR1 reads MGHRA; CDR2 reads YSYEKL. V lost 4 bases to trimming and J lost 6 bases; unmatched junction nucleotides: 21. The CDR3 length is 19 residues.

In this sample, this clone turned up once. The chain joins TRBV27 to TRBJ1-3; D unclear. V gave up 3 bases and J gave up 4 bases, with 13 bases separating them. This CDR3 has 15 residues. Germline CDR1 is MNHEY and CDR2 is SMNVEV (reference sequence). For the CDR3, the DNA is TGTGCCAGCAGTTTTGCGGGAGTAAAAGGAAACACCATATATTTT. Translating it yields CASSFAGVKGNTIYF.

The rearrangement uses TRBV5-4 and TRBJ1-1; 7 bases agree with TRBD1. Germline-derived CDR1 and CDR2 are SGHNT and YYREEE (reference sequence). CDR3 length: 15 residues. The V segment lost 3 bases and the J segment 1 base; nucleotides outside the gene matches: 6. The CDR3: CASSSDGTANTEAFF. CDR3 DNA sequence: TGTGCCAGCAGCTCGGACGGGACAGCGAACACTGAAGCTTTCTTT.